Listed below are T cell receptor beta chains from one sample, sequenced in a study of blood T cells in healthy people across ages. TCRdb reanalysed the 5' RACE reads using MiXCR and keeps one entry per CDR3 protein. This sample has 1.2 million to 1.5 million distinct CDR3 sequences, with approximately 59% found just once. Input material: blood. The source is a man between 18 and 29 years old in good health. Each CDR3 is given with its conserved first and last residue. D genes are given only for firm matches. Part of the rows lack a size; the others show once, few, many or a class for expanded clones.

V: TRBV20-1
size: -
J: TRBJ2-7
D: -
DNA: TGCAGTGCTAAGATCGGGGCGTTTTACGAGCAGTACTTC
CDR3: CSAKIGAFYEQYF

V: TRBV27
size: many
J: TRBJ1-2
D: -
DNA: TGTGCCAGCAGTTTAAGGGGGGCTAACTATGGCTACACCTTC
CDR3: CASSLRGANYGYTF

V: TRBV20-1
size: -
J: TRBJ1-6
D: TRBD1
DNA: TGCAGTGCTGGGCGACAGGGGGCTCCCCTCCACTTT
CDR3: CSAGRQGAPLHF

V: TRBV6-2/TRBV6-3
size: few
J: TRBJ2-6
D: -
DNA: TGTGCCAGCAGTCCAACGGGACTTCGCTCTGGGGCCAACGTCCTGACTTTC
CDR3: CASSPTGLRSGANVLTF

V: TRBV10-3
size: -
J: TRBJ2-1
D: TRBD1
DNA: TGTGCCACCACAGTGACAGGGCAGGACAATGAGCAGTTCTTC
CDR3: CATTVTGQDNEQFF

V: TRBV2
size: many
J: TRBJ1-2
D: -
DNA: TGTGCCAGCACCCTTGAGGGAGGTCTCTCAGGCGGCTACACCTTC
CDR3: CASTLEGGLSGGYTF

V: TRBV28
size: few
J: TRBJ2-3
D: -
DNA: TGTGCCAGCACCCCTAACACAGATACGCAGTATTTT
CDR3: CASTPNTDTQYF

V: TRBV30
size: once
J: TRBJ2-1
D: -
DNA: TGTGCCTGGAGTGTCAGGAGGGCGCGGAATGAGCAGTTCTTC
CDR3: CAWSVRRARNEQFF

V: TRBV18
size: -
J: TRBJ1-2
D: -
DNA: TGTGCCAGCTCACCTGACAGCTCTTGGGGCTACACCTTC
CDR3: CASSPDSSWGYTF

V: TRBV2
size: -
J: TRBJ2-7
D: -
DNA: TGTGCAAGCAGTGACACGGAAATTATCTTC
CDR3: CASSDTEIIF

V: TRBV24-1
size: -
J: TRBJ2-3
D: -
DNA: TGTGCCACCAGTGATGGTCAGGGCCTAGCACGCACAGATACGCAGTATTTT
CDR3: CATSDGQGLARTDTQYF

V: TRBV25-1
size: -
J: TRBJ2-5
D: -
DNA: TGTGCCAGCAGTGTTGTCAGGGGGGAGGAGACCCAGTACTTC
CDR3: CASSVVRGEETQYF

V: TRBV20-1
size: -
J: TRBJ2-5
D: -
DNA: TGCAGTGCTACAGTCACCGGACTACAAGAGACCCAGTACTTC
CDR3: CSATVTGLQETQYF

V: TRBV12-3/TRBV12-4
size: -
J: TRBJ2-2
D: -
DNA: TGTGCCAGCAGTGGGCCAGGGGCTAACACCGGGGAGCTGTTTTTT
CDR3: CASSGPGANTGELFF

V: TRBV27
size: -
J: TRBJ2-1
D: TRBD2
DNA: TGTGCCAGCTCTAGCGGGAGGGCCATTGAGCAGTTCTTC
CDR3: CASSSGRAIEQFF

V: TRBV6-6
size: -
J: TRBJ2-7
D: -
DNA: TGTGCCAGCAGTTACCAACTAGGGGATCACTACGAGCAGTACTTC
CDR3: CASSYQLGDHYEQYF

V: TRBV2
size: -
J: TRBJ2-3
D: -
DNA: TGTGCCAGCAGGGACTTTGAGCCAGATACGCAGTATTTT
CDR3: CASRDFEPDTQYF

V: TRBV25-1
size: -
J: TRBJ1-6
D: TRBD1
DNA: TGTGCCAGCAGTGCCCGGGACAGAAATTCACCCCTCCACTTT
CDR3: CASSARDRNSPLHF

V: TRBV5-1
size: once
J: TRBJ2-3
D: -
DNA: TGCGCCAGCAGCTTGGTAGCGGACGCATCGGATACGCAGTATTTT
CDR3: CASSLVADASDTQYF

V: TRBV7-9
size: -
J: TRBJ2-1
D: TRBD1
DNA: TGTGCCAGCAGCTTCTTTTCGGGACAGGAGTACAATGAGCAGTTCTTC
CDR3: CASSFFSGQEYNEQFF

V: TRBV5-1
size: -
J: TRBJ2-1
D: -
DNA: TGCGCCAGCAGCGGAACGATAGCTGGGAGCGACAATGAGCAGTTCTTC
CDR3: CASSGTIAGSDNEQFF

V: TRBV2
size: once
J: TRBJ2-1
D: -
DNA: TGTGCCACACAACAGTTCACCTACAATGAGCAGTTCTTC
CDR3: CATQQFTYNEQFF

V: TRBV20-1
size: -
J: TRBJ1-1
D: -
DNA: TGCAGTGCTAGAGATCGAGAGGAGGGAGGTACTGAAGCTTTCTTT
CDR3: CSARDREEGGTEAFF

V: TRBV5-1
size: few
J: TRBJ2-1
D: TRBD1
DNA: TGCGCCAGCAGCCCTGGGACAGGGGAGGACAATGAGCAGTTCTTC
CDR3: CASSPGTGEDNEQFF

V: TRBV11-2
size: once
J: TRBJ2-6
D: TRBD1
DNA: TGTGCCAGCAGCTTCATCTACAGGGGATCTGGGGCCAACGTCCTGACTTTC
CDR3: CASSFIYRGSGANVLTF

V: TRBV14
size: few
J: TRBJ2-7
D: TRBD1
DNA: TGTGCCAGCAGCCAAGATCCCGGGACAGCTCGCTACGAGCAGTACTTC
CDR3: CASSQDPGTARYEQYF

V: TRBV6-6
size: -
J: TRBJ2-1
D: -
DNA: TGTGCCAGCACCTACAACAATGAGCAGTTCTTC
CDR3: CASTYNNEQFF

V: TRBV24-1
size: -
J: TRBJ2-2
D: TRBD1
DNA: TGTGCCACCAGTGAGAACAGGGGCGCCACCGGGGAGCTGTTTTTT
CDR3: CATSENRGATGELFF

V: TRBV7-9
size: -
J: TRBJ1-4
D: -
DNA: TGTGCCAGCAGCCCCTCGATTGGGTTGGGGGAACTGTTTTTT
CDR3: CASSPSIGLGELFF